Following are 10 T cell receptor beta chains from one sample sequenced in a study of shared clonotypes between healthy human individuals. The table came from immunoSEQ multiplex PCR; TCRdb's copy has only in-frame clones and leaves some out. The sample consists of approximately 2.3 million clones, more than 85% of them appearing once. Sequenced input: naive CD4+ T cells from PBMCs. Subset defined: CD45RA+ positively selected. These receptors came from a man between 18 and 35 years old in good health. Some clones in this sample may be carry-over from other donors' samples.

The chain joins TRBV9 to TRBJ2-7, with 11 nucleotides matching TRBD2. CDR1 is SGDLS, CDR2 YYNGEE, per germline. The CDR3 sequence is 16 residues long. V lost 0 bases and J lost 7; bases outside the gene matches: 9. The CDR3 bases are TGTGCCAGCAGCGTAGGCCAACTAGCGGGAGTTAGGGAGCAGTACTTC. Amino acid sequence: CASSVGQLAGVREQYF.

The chain combines TRBV2 with TRBJ1-3; 7 bases are shared with TRBD1. The V and J ends lost 7 bases and 4 bases, in that order; junction bases with no gene match: 10. Germline V gene sequence: CDR1 SNHLY, CDR2 FYNNEI. The CDR3 has 15 amino acids. The CDR3: CASTPDRASGNTIYF. CDR3 sequence (DNA): TGTGCCAGCACCCCTGACAGGGCTTCAGGAAACACCATATATTTT.

This clone was observed a handful of times. Other DNA sequences within the sample encode an identical CDR3. J is TRBJ1-2 and V is TRBV28; perhaps TRBD1 as D (5 bases). V was cut by 5 bases and J by 4 bases, with 11 bases left in between. In germline, CDR1 is MDHEN, CDR2 SYDVKM. The CDR3 consists of 13 residues. The CDR3 bases are TGTGCCAGCAGTCCCCCAGGGTCCTATGGCTACACCTTC. It is translated as CASSPPGSYGYTF.

This chain connects TRBV28 to TRBJ2-7; tentatively, D is TRBD1 (6 bases). Trimming removed 2 bases from V and 0 bases from J, with 11 bases in between. Looked up from germline, CDR1 is MDHEN and CDR2 is SYDVKM. The CDR3 loop spans 15 amino acids. CDR3 in amino acids: CASSLGDTFSYEQYF. The CDR3 bases are TGTGCCAGCAGTTTAGGGGACACCTTCTCCTACGAGCAGTACTTC.

This clone was seen once. CDR3 loop: CSAGRQGGQGNYGYTF. The CDR3 DNA follows: TGCAGCGCTGGGCGGCAGGGCGGGCAGGGAAACTATGGCTACACCTTC. The J gene is TRBJ1-2, the V gene TRBV29-1; tentatively, D is TRBD1 (5 bases). The CDR3 has 16 residues. V lost 7 bases, J lost 2 bases, and 23 bases lay in between. The germline CDR1 and CDR2 sequences are SQVTM and ANQGSEA.

The rearrangement joins TRBV7-9 to TRBJ1-1; 9 bases map to TRBD1. CDR3 length: 16 amino acids. V was clipped by 6 bases and J by 4 bases; unmatched bases: 12. Germline V gives CDR1 SEHNR, CDR2 FQNEAQ (reference sequence). The CDR3 loop is CASSFASGQGITEAFF. Here the CDR3 DNA reads TGTGCCAGCAGTTTTGCCTCGGGACAGGGAATCACTGAAGCTTTCTTT.

The genes are TRBV6-1 and TRBJ1-1; D not certain. The CDR3 is 14 residues long. Germline loops: CDR1 MNHNS, CDR2 SASEGT. V was shortened by 1 base and J by 0 bases, with 6 bases between the two germline ends. CDR3 loop: CASSEGDLNTEAFF. The CDR3 DNA sequence: TGTGCCAGCAGTGAAGGAGATTTGAACACTGAAGCTTTCTTT.

The V and J genes are TRBV6-6 and TRBJ2-7; 7 bases are shared with TRBD2. V shed 0 bases and J 5 bases; nucleotides not matched to a gene: 7. The CDR3 is 15 residues long. Per germline, CDR1 MNHNY and CDR2 SVGAGI (reference sequence). The CDR3 is CASSYSASGVDEQYF. The CDR3 bases are TGTGCCAGCAGTTACTCGGCTAGCGGAGTGGACGAGCAGTACTTC.

The chain employs TRBV27 and TRBJ2-3, with 10 bases fitting TRBD2. Germline V gene data show CDR1 as MNHEY and CDR2 as SMNVEV (reference sequence). This CDR3 has 12 amino acids. Trimming cost V 5 bases and J 11 bases; bases outside gene matches: 4. As DNA, the CDR3 is TGTGCCAGCAGTCCTTTAGCGGGAGGGCAGTATTTT. It encodes CASSPLAGGQYF.

The gene calls are TRBV6-9 and TRBJ2-5; a possible D gene is TRBD1 (6 bases). The germline CDR1 and CDR2 sequences are MNHGY and SVAAGI. The V gene lost 7 bases and the J gene lost 2 bases, with 20 bases spanning the gap. The CDR3 covers 16 residues. CDR3 protein: CASTSRSGDVQETQYF. CDR3 bases: TGTGCCAGCACATCACGTTCAGGGGATGTACAAGAGACCCAGTACTTC.